These T cell receptor beta chains were read from a single sample in a study of T cells in Graves' hyperthyroidism and ophthalmopathy. TCRdb re-called the multiplex PCR reads through MiXCR, storing one row per CDR3 protein. The table lists about 560,000 distinct CDR3 sequences, 16% of them singletons. Sample: blood. All receptors come from a woman between 18 and 30 years old with Graves' hyperthyroidism. Both conserved end residues are part of each CDR3. D genes are given only for firm matches. The size field is filled for only some rows; it gives once, few, many or a size class.

>TRBD2|17|NA|TRBJ2-5|TRBV20-1
TGCAGTGCCCCGGGGAGGGGTAGCGGGAGGGCCCGAGAGACCCAGTACTTC
CSAPGRGSGRARETQYF
>TRBD1|15|many|TRBJ1-2|TRBV5-1
TGCGCCAGCAGCCCCTCGGGACAGGGGGACTATGGCTACACCTTC
CASSPSGQGDYGYTF
>NA|16|many|TRBJ1-1|TRBV20-1
TGCAGTGCTAGAGATCTCGTCGCAGGGACGAACACTGAAGCTTTCTTT
CSARDLVAGTNTEAFF
>TRBD1|13|many|TRBJ1-5|TRBV18
TGTGCCAGCTCACCGACAGGGTTAGGGACCCAGCATTTT
CASSPTGLGTQHF
>TRBD2|16|many|TRBJ2-1|TRBV29-1
TGCAGCGTTGAGGGGCTCCCTAGCGGGAACTACAATGAGCAGTTCTTC
CSVEGLPSGNYNEQFF
>NA|14|many|TRBJ1-1|TRBV10-2
TGCGCCAGCAGTGAGTCCACAGGGAACACTGAAGCTTTCTTT
CASSESTGNTEAFF
>TRBD1|15|many|TRBJ1-5|TRBV27
TGTGCCAGCAGGCCCCTCGACAGGGACGGGCAGCCCCAGCATTTT
CASRPLDRDGQPQHF
>NA|15|many|TRBJ2-7|TRBV7-8
TGTGCCAGCAGCTTAATGGGACCGCTGAGCTACGAGCAGTACTTC
CASSLMGPLSYEQYF
>TRBD2|15|many|TRBJ2-1|TRBV6-1
TGTGCCAGCAGTCCTAGCGGGACAACCTACAATGAGCAGTTCTTC
CASSPSGTTYNEQFF
>TRBD2|14|few|TRBJ2-7|TRBV3-1
TGTGCCAGCAGCGCCGGGGGGGCCGGGTACGAGCAGTACTTC
CASSAGGAGYEQYF
>NA|13|NA|TRBJ1-3|TRBV7-7
TGTGCTAGCAGCTCAGGGGATGGAAACACCATATATTTT
CASSSGDGNTIYF
>NA|15|few|TRBJ2-3|TRBV19
TGTGCCAGTAGTATCGACCTCACCGTTCCAGATACGCAGTATTTT
CASSIDLTVPDTQYF
>TRBD1|15|NA|TRBJ1-3|TRBV9
TGTGCCAGCAGCGTAACAGGGGGGTCTGGAAACACCATATATTTT
CASSVTGGSGNTIYF
>NA|15|few|TRBJ1-1|TRBV5-1
TGCGCCAGCAGAATGACCCGGACAGCCTACACTGAAGCTTTCTTT
CASRMTRTAYTEAFF
>NA|15|many|TRBJ1-5|TRBV28
TGTGCCAGCAGCAGCGACAATTATAGCAATCAGCCCCAGCATTTT
CASSSDNYSNQPQHF
>TRBD1|16|many|TRBJ2-6|TRBV20-1
TGCAGTGCTAGGCGGCAGGGGGCCAAAGGGGCCAACGTCCTGACTTTC
CSARRQGAKGANVLTF
>TRBD1|13|few|TRBJ1-5|TRBV28
TGTGCCACGGGACAGGTGTTCAATCAGCCCCAGCATTTT
CATGQVFNQPQHF
>NA|16|many|TRBJ2-1|TRBV3-1
TGTGCCAGCAGCCAAGACTGGGGGGCGCGGGACAATGAGCAGTTCTTC
CASSQDWGARDNEQFF
>TRBD1|14|many|TRBJ2-5|TRBV2
TGTGCCAGCAGTGAGGGACAGGGGGCAGAGACCCAGTACTTC
CASSEGQGAETQYF
>NA|12|NA|TRBJ1-1|TRBV6-2/TRBV6-3
TGTGCCAGCAAACAGGGACCCACTGAAGCTTTCTTT
CASKQGPTEAFF
>NA|13|NA|TRBJ1-5|TRBV4-3
TGCGCCAGCAGCCAAGACGAAAGGGGCATCCAGCATTTT
CASSQDERGIQHF
>TRBD2|18|few|TRBJ2-7|TRBV6-1
TGTGCCACCTCCAGAGGGACTAGCGGGAGTTGGAGGTCCTACGAGCAGTACTTC
CATSRGTSGSWRSYEQYF
>TRBD2|17|few|TRBJ2-1|TRBV7-8
TGTGCCAGCAGCTTAGCGAGCCTAGCGGGGGTCTACAATGAGCAGTTCTTC
CASSLASLAGVYNEQFF
>TRBD2|19|many|TRBJ2-2|TRBV28
TGTGCCAGCAGCGTACTTTCGGGACTAGCGGGACTTAATTCCGGGGAGCTGTTTTTT
CASSVLSGLAGLNSGELFF
>TRBD1|14|many|TRBJ1-5|TRBV27
TGTGCCAGCAGCCGGGACAGGGGCGATCAGCCCCAGCATTTT
CASSRDRGDQPQHF
>TRBD2|16|NA|TRBJ2-2|TRBV29-1
TGCAGCGTTGTCAGGGTTCTAGCGGGAGACACCGGGGAGCTGTTTTTT
CSVVRVLAGDTGELFF
>NA|16|NA|TRBJ1-5|TRBV19
TGTGCCAGTAACAGACAGGCCTCGCGCAATAGTCAGCCCCAGCATTTT
CASNRQASRNSQPQHF
>NA|14|many|TRBJ1-2|TRBV5-1
TGCGCCAGCAGTAGGACAGTCGAAGATTATGGCTACACCTTC
CASSRTVEDYGYTF
>TRBD1|15|many|TRBJ1-4|TRBV7-2
TGTGCCAGCAGCTCCCCGACAGGGCGTACTGAAAAACTGTTTTTT
CASSSPTGRTEKLFF
>NA|15|many|TRBJ1-5|TRBV6-2/TRBV6-3
TGTGCCAGCAGTTACCCAATCGACAAGATTCAGCCCCAGCATTTT
CASSYPIDKIQPQHF
>TRBD2|17|many|TRBJ2-5|TRBV10-3
TGTGCCATCAGTGAGTCGAAAGCGGGAGAGTACCAAGAGACCCAGTACTTC
CAISESKAGEYQETQYF
>NA|11|many|TRBJ2-1|TRBV20-1
TGCAGTGCTAGAGTCTTCGGTGAGCAGTTCTTC
CSARVFGEQFF
>NA|13|once|TRBJ2-1|TRBV2
TGTGCCAGCAGTCCTAGGGGGTCCAATGAGCAGTTCTTC
CASSPRGSNEQFF
>NA|15|many|TRBJ1-4|TRBV2
TGTGCCAGGGGCGGTCCGTTTGCAACTAATGAAAAACTGTTTTTT
CARGGPFATNEKLFF
>NA|14|NA|TRBJ1-3|TRBV19
TGTGCCAGTAGTGACAGCCTCTCTGGAGACACCATATATTTT
CASSDSLSGDTIYF
>TRBD2|18|NA|TRBJ2-4|TRBV5-1
TGCGCCAGCAGCACCCTAGGCGGGAGGGTAGAAGCCAAAAACATTCAGTACTTC
CASSTLGGRVEAKNIQYF
>NA|14|NA|TRBJ2-3|TRBV20-1
TGCAGTGCTAGGGGTGGGGGCGGGGCAGATACGCAGTATTTT
CSARGGGGADTQYF
>TRBD1|17|many|TRBJ2-3|TRBV28
TGTGCCAGCAGTCCTCTCGGGACAGGGGGCGTCACAGATACGCAGTATTTT
CASSPLGTGGVTDTQYF
>NA|14|NA|TRBJ2-1|TRBV5-1
TGCGCCAGCAGCTTGGCCACAGGATACAATGAGCAGTTCTTC
CASSLATGYNEQFF
>NA|14|NA|TRBJ2-2|TRBV7-8
TGTGCCAGCAGTATCCGGGCTCTGGGGGGGGAGCTGTTTTTT
CASSIRALGGELFF
>NA|17|many|TRBJ2-1|TRBV7-2
TGTGCCAGCAGCTTAATGAGGAGGTCCCGCTCCTACAATGAGCAGTTCTTC
CASSLMRRSRSYNEQFF
>NA|15|NA|TRBJ1-2|TRBV9
TGTGCCAGCAGCGCGTATGGGGTGGGAGGCTATGGCTACACCTTC
CASSAYGVGGYGYTF
>NA|16|NA|TRBJ1-5|TRBV6-2/TRBV6-3
TGTGCCAGCAGCCTAGCCCGCCAGGGCGGCAATCAGCCCCAGCATTTT
CASSLARQGGNQPQHF
>TRBD2|15|few|TRBJ2-3|TRBV10-3
TGTGCCATCAGTGAGTGGACTAGCGGCACAGATACGCAGTATTTT
CAISEWTSGTDTQYF
>TRBD2|16|NA|TRBJ2-5|TRBV27
TGTGCCAGCAGTTTATCGCTCGGGGGGGCGGGTGAGACCCAGTACTTC
CASSLSLGGAGETQYF
>TRBD2|15|many|TRBJ2-1|TRBV27
TGTGCCAGCAGTTTATGGGGCGGGAGGCACAATGAGCAGTTCTTC
CASSLWGGRHNEQFF
>TRBD2|13|many|TRBJ2-7|TRBV7-2
TGTGCCAGCAGCTTAGGCGGGGGGGACGAGCAGTACTTC
CASSLGGGDEQYF
>TRBD2|15|many|TRBJ2-1|TRBV6-1
TGTGCCAGCAGTAGCCGGACTAGCGAGGGGGATGAGCAGTTCTTC
CASSSRTSEGDEQFF
>NA|13|many|TRBJ1-2|TRBV2
TGTGCCAGCAGCGATGGAGCTAACTATGGCTACACCTTC
CASSDGANYGYTF
>NA|16|many|TRBJ2-7|TRBV7-2
TGTGCCAGCAGCCCCAGGGGGGGGGCCAGCTCCTACGAGCAGTACTTC
CASSPRGGASSYEQYF
>TRBD2|14|NA|TRBJ2-2|TRBV30
TGTGCCTGGGCGGGAGGGCCGAACACCGGGGAGCTGTTTTTT
CAWAGGPNTGELFF
>TRBD1|14|many|TRBJ2-5|TRBV3-1
TGTGCCAGCAGCCGACAGGGGAACGGGGAGACCCAGTACTTC
CASSRQGNGETQYF
>NA|14|NA|TRBJ1-5|TRBV12-3/TRBV12-4
TGTGCCAGCAGCCAGGCGGGGGCGCGGGGATCGCAGCATTTT
CASSQAGARGSQHF
>TRBD1|12|many|TRBJ2-7|TRBV7-2
TGTGCCAGCAGTAGGGACAGGGCCGAGCAGTACTTC
CASSRDRAEQYF
>TRBD1|15|NA|TRBJ1-5|TRBV19
TGTGCCAGTATGGGACAGGGGAAAAAAAATCAGCCCCAGCATTTT
CASMGQGKKNQPQHF
>TRBD2|15|many|TRBJ2-5|TRBV29-1
TGCAGCGTTCTCGGACTAGCGGGAGGAGGAGAGACCCAGTACTTC
CSVLGLAGGGETQYF
>TRBD2|17|many|TRBJ2-1|TRBV11-2
TGTGCCAGCAGCTCTCTCCGGGGTAGCGGGAGGGCACATGAGCAGTTCTTC
CASSSLRGSGRAHEQFF